This TCR beta chain is from a study of blood T cells in healthy people across ages. Next came a second PCR, run for about 6 to 11 cycles, which used a sample-barcoded 5' primer along with a J-beta primer mix. TCRdb reanalysed the 5' RACE reads using MiXCR and keeps one entry per CDR3 protein. The sample lists hundreds of thousands of distinct CDR3 sequences; about 61% were seen once. Germline CDR1 and CDR2: LGHDT and YNNKEL (reference sequence). Deletions cut 0 bases from V and 4 bases from J, with 13 bases between. The CDR3 loop spans 16 amino acids. The V call is TRBV3-1, the J call TRBJ2-1; a weak D match, TRBD2 (6 bases). The clonotype comes from a man in his forties in good health. The sample consisted of blood. The CDR3: CASSQDVGLPYNEQFF. DNA of the CDR3: TGTGCCAGCAGCCAAGATGTGGGACTTCCATACAATGAGCAGTTCTTC.